The 32 T cell receptor beta chains below were found in one sample sequenced in a study of T cells in Graves' hyperthyroidism and ophthalmopathy. What was amplified from RNA transcripts were TCR beta CDR3 regions. Researchers ran a first-round RT-PCR on the TCR CDR3 using the HTBI primer set. MiXCR, run by TCRdb on the multiplex PCR reads, gives a single entry per CDR3 protein. This sample yields roughly 500,000 distinct CDR3 sequences, of which 46% are seen a single time; around 47% belongs to the top ten. Sequencing used peripheral blood or thyroid tissue (not recorded which). The receptors stem from an adult woman with Graves' disease, either hyperthyroidism or ophthalmopathy (not recorded which).

This rearrangement joins TRBV20-1 to TRBJ1-4; weak D call: TRBD1 (5 bases). V lost 0 bases to trimming and J lost 8 bases, with 16 bases between them. This CDR3 contains 15 residues. CDR1 is DFQATT and CDR2 is SNEGSKA in the germline V gene (reference sequence). As DNA, the CDR3 is TGCAGTGCTAGAGATACCGGCAGGGTAGGGGAAAAACTGTTTTTT. Translation: CSARDTGRVGEKLFF.

The CDR3 DNA reads as TGTGCCAGCAGCTTAGGCCTAAGTTCTAATCAGCCCCAGCATTTT. Its protein product is CASSLGLSSNQPQHF. The rearrangement links TRBV7-9 to TRBJ1-5, with unresolved D. There are 15 residues in the CDR3. From germline, CDR1 is SEHNR and CDR2 FQNEAQ (reference sequence). The V end lost 1 base, the J end lost 4 bases, and 11 bases lay between the germline ends. The full variable domain, its missing parts supplied by reference TRBV7-9 and TRBJ1-5, is DTGVSQNPRHKITKRGQNVTFRCDPISEHNRLYWYRQTLGQGPEFLTYFQNEAQLEKSRLLSDRFSAERPKGSFSTLEIQRTEQGDSAMYLCASSLGLSSNQPQHFGDGTRLSIL.

The chain uses TRBV7-2 and TRBJ1-2; no clear D. The V gene lost 6 bases and the J gene lost 1 base, with 15 bases spanning the gap. Germline V CDR1 and CDR2: SGHTA, FQGNSA. The CDR3 sequence is 15 residues long. Written as DNA, the CDR3 is TGTGCCAGCAGACCCGGGATCGGTATTAACTATGGCTACACCTTC. It translates to CASRPGIGINYGYTF.

The genes are TRBV7-9 and TRBJ2-5; TRBD1 agrees at 10 bases. V lost 5 bases and J lost 5; bases outside the gene matches: 14. The CDR3 runs to 17 residues. Germline CDR1 is SEHNR and CDR2 is FQNEAQ (reference sequence). CDR3 in DNA: TGTGCCAGCAGCCACCGGGACAGGGGTTTTAGGGTGGAGACCCAGTACTTC. This sequence encodes CASSHRDRGFRVETQYF. Supplemented by reference TRBV7-9 and TRBJ2-5, the full variable domain reads DTGVSQNPRHKITKRGQNVTFRCDPISEHNRLYWYRQTLGQGPEFLTYFQNEAQLEKSRLLSDRFSAERPKGSFSTLEIQRTEQGDSAMYLCASSHRDRGFRVETQYFGPGTRLLVL.

This clonotype has at least ten counts. The V and J genes are TRBV9 and TRBJ1-1, with a weak D call TRBD1 (6 bases). The germline V and J ends were trimmed by 4 bases and 6 bases, with 13 bases remaining between them. This CDR3 contains 13 residues. Germline V gene lookup returns CDR1 SGDLS and CDR2 YYNGEE. The CDR3 reads CASSPQGIAEAFF. CDR3 nucleotide sequence: TGTGCCAGCAGCCCCCAGGGGATTGCTGAAGCTTTCTTT. Supplemented by reference TRBV9 and TRBJ1-1, the full variable domain reads DSGVTQTPKHLITATGQRVTLRCSPRSGDLSVYWYQQSLDQGLQFLIQYYNGEERAKGNILERFSAQQFPDLHSELNLSSLELGDSALYFCASSPQGIAEAFFGQGTRLTVV.

V gene TRBV29-1 combines with J gene TRBJ1-1; D ambiguous. CDR3 length equals 14 residues. CDR1 is SQVTM, CDR2 ANQGSEA, per germline. The CDR3 nucleotides are TGCATCGCCGGGTCGGCTGGGTCGAGCACTGAAGCTTTCTTT. Translation gives CIAGSAGSSTEAFF.

This clonotype showed up many times. This chain connects TRBV12-3 or TRBV12-4 to TRBJ1-5, with D tentatively TRBD1 (5 bases). V was shortened by 3 bases and J by 6 bases, with 9 bases between the two germline ends. The CDR3 has 13 amino acids. CDR3 residues: CASSLWGGQPQHF. CDR3 coding DNA: TGTGCCAGCAGTTTGTGGGGGGGTCAGCCCCAGCATTTT.

This clonotype came up many times. This sequence joins TRBV7-9 and TRBJ1-1; D ambiguous. Germline CDR1 reads SEHNR; CDR2 reads FQNEAQ (reference sequence). V shed 3 bases and J shed 7 bases, with 6 bases lying between them. The CDR3 has 11 amino acids. CDR3 sequence (DNA): TGTGCCAGCAGCTTTGGGATTGAAGCTTTCTTT. The encoded protein is CASSFGIEAFF.

The rearrangement links TRBV6-2 or TRBV6-3 to TRBJ1-1; D not certain. V was cut by 2 bases and J by 7 bases, with 11 bases left in between. CDR3 size: 13 residues. Germline CDR1 and CDR2: MNHEY and SVGEGT. The CDR3 region is CASSYGRENEAFF. Here the CDR3 DNA reads TGTGCCAGCAGTTACGGACGGGAAAATGAAGCTTTCTTT.

The V call is TRBV5-1, the J call TRBJ2-7, with TRBD2 matching 9 bases. Trimming removed 4 bases from V and 3 bases from J; junction bases left unmatched: 11. This CDR3 region has 16 residues. Germline V gene data show CDR1 as SGHRS and CDR2 as YFSETQ. The DNA for the CDR3 is TGCGCCAGCAGCCTAAACTCAGCGGGAGGTAGCTACGAGCAGTACTTC. Translating gives CASSLNSAGGSYEQYF.

This clonotype was picked up a small number of times. This chain uses TRBV6-5 with TRBJ1-4; TRBD1 matches 7 bases. This CDR3 has 13 residues. In germline, CDR1 is MNHEY, CDR2 SVGAGI. J was trimmed by 8 bases and V by 6 bases; bases with no gene match: 6. The CDR3 DNA reads as TGTGCCAGCAGAACGTCAGGGGGGGAAAAACTGTTTTTT. It is translated as CASRTSGGEKLFF.

This clonotype was detected many times. This chain links TRBV2 with TRBJ2-5, with a weak D call TRBD2 (6 bases). The CDR3 covers 14 residues. V was pared by 6 bases and J by 3 bases, with 14 bases between. Germline V CDR1 and CDR2: SNHLY, FYNNEI. This CDR3 is CASRTLASKETQYF. In DNA, the CDR3 is TGTGCCAGCAGGACCCTAGCGAGTAAAGAGACCCAGTACTTC.

This clonotype came up many times. This chain links TRBV2 with TRBJ1-2, with 9 bases lining up with TRBD1. Germline values: CDR1 SNHLY, CDR2 FYNNEI. Losses at the gene ends were 5 bases for V and 3 bases for J; bases not matched to a gene: 10. The CDR3 has 16 residues. The CDR3 loop reads CASSSSSTGGDYGYTF. The CDR3 region has the DNA TGTGCCAGCAGTTCGAGTAGTACAGGGGGCGACTATGGCTACACCTTC. Full variable domain (missing parts from reference TRBV2 and TRBJ1-2): EPEVTQTPSHQVTQMGQEVILRCVPISNHLYFYWYRQILGQKVEFLVSFYNNEISEKSEIFDDQFSVERPDGSNFTLKIRSTKLEDSAMYFCASSSSSTGGDYGYTFGSGTRLTVV.

The rearrangement uses TRBV15 and TRBJ2-7; D not certain. Trimming removed 0 bases at V and 6 bases at J, with 9 bases between. The CDR3 extends over 13 amino acids. Per the germline V gene, CDR1 is LNHNV and CDR2 is YYDKDF (reference sequence). DNA for the CDR3: TGTGCCACCAGCAGAGATTTTGGTAGCGAGCAGTACTTC. The encoded protein is CATSRDFGSEQYF. The entire variable domain, with the rest obtained from reference TRBV15 and TRBJ2-7, is as follows: DAMVIQNPRYQVTQFGKPVTLSCSQTLNHNVMYWYQQKSSQAPKLLFHYYDKDFNNEADTPDNFQSRRPNTSFCFLDIRSPGLGDTAMYLCATSRDFGSEQYFGPGTRLTVT.

This clonotype was seen only a few times. The rearrangement uses TRBV12-3 or TRBV12-4 and TRBJ1-6, with a weak D call TRBD1 (5 bases). Trimming took 3 bases from V and 14 from J, leaving 11 bases between them. The length of the CDR3 is 12 residues. The CDR3 nucleotides read TGTGCCAGCAGTTTTGGGGGGGGAACCCTCCACTTT. Translated, it gives CASSFGGGTLHF.

This clonotype was picked up one time. The gene calls are TRBV9 and TRBJ1-1; possibly TRBD1 for D (6 bases). The CDR3 consists of 15 residues. The V end lost 3 bases, the J end lost 9 bases, and 21 bases lay between the germline ends. The germline CDR1 and CDR2 sequences are SGDLS and YYNGEE. The CDR3 DNA follows: TGTGCCAGCAGCGAGACAGGCCATGGCAAGACCCAAGCTTTCTTT. Translated, it gives CASSETGHGKTQAFF.

This clonotype has at least ten counts. V usage is TRBV7-2 and J usage is TRBJ1-2; 9 positions match TRBD1. Germline V gene lookup returns CDR1 SGHTA and CDR2 FQGNSA. The CDR3 sequence is 14 residues long. The V and J ends lost 0 bases and 5 bases, in that order; junction bases with no gene match: 1. Written as DNA, the CDR3 is TGTGCCAGCAGCTTAGCTGGGACAGGGTATGGCTACACCTTC. This codes for CASSLAGTGYGYTF.

The V call is TRBV20-1, the J call TRBJ2-5; 8 positions agree with TRBD2. Trimming took 3 bases from V and 5 from J; bases not matched to a gene: 17. CDR3 size: 17 residues. Germline V CDR1 and CDR2: DFQATT, SNEGSKA (reference sequence). The CDR3 nucleotides are TGCAGTGCTAGTAGGTCACAGACGGGAGGGCCGGGGGAGACCCAGTACTTC. Amino acids: CSASRSQTGGPGETQYF.

The chain couples TRBV7-6 to TRBJ1-1; D ambiguous. Germline values: CDR1 SGHVS, CDR2 FNYEAQ. V was clipped by 5 bases and J by 1 base, with 11 bases between them. The CDR3 is 14 residues long. The CDR3 DNA is TGTGCCAGCAGCGCCGGGCCAGCGAACACTGAAGCTTTCTTT. Translated: CASSAGPANTEAFF. Drawing the rest from reference TRBV7-6 and TRBJ1-1, the complete variable domain is GAGVSQSPRYKVTKRGQDVALRCDPISGHVSLYWYRQALGQGPEFLTYFNYEAQQDKSGLPNDRFSAERPEGSISTLTIQRTEQRDSAMYRCASSAGPANTEAFFGQGTRLTVV.

This clonotype turned up a few times. V and J are TRBV6-1 and TRBJ1-6; TRBD1 is a possible D gene (6 bases). Germline V gene sequence: CDR1 MNHNS, CDR2 SASEGT. Trimming took 8 bases from V and 10 from J, leaving 18 bases between them. This CDR3 contains 14 residues. Here the CDR3 reads CASSPPGQYSPLHF. The CDR3 DNA is TGTGCCAGCTCACCACCTGGACAGTACTCACCCCTCCACTTT.

The chain joins TRBV2 to TRBJ2-5; D remains ambiguous. Deletions cut 4 bases from V and 3 bases from J, with 9 bases between. The CDR3 runs to 13 residues. Germline CDR1 reads SNHLY; CDR2 reads FYNNEI. The CDR3: CASSVLRKETQYF. CDR3 in DNA: TGTGCCAGCAGTGTATTAAGAAAAGAGACCCAGTACTTC. The full variable domain, completed using reference TRBV2 and TRBJ2-5, is EPEVTQTPSHQVTQMGQEVILRCVPISNHLYFYWYRQILGQKVEFLVSFYNNEISEKSEIFDDQFSVERPDGSNFTLKIRSTKLEDSAMYFCASSVLRKETQYFGPGTRLLVL.

This rearrangement joins TRBV20-1 to TRBJ1-2; D not certain. This CDR3 region has 11 residues. In germline, CDR1 is DFQATT, CDR2 SNEGSKA (reference sequence). Trimming stripped 3 bases from V and 6 bases from J, with 8 bases between. As DNA, the CDR3 is TGCAGTGCTAGGGGGTCCCATGGCTACACCTTC. Amino acids: CSARGSHGYTF.

The chain couples TRBV10-2 to TRBJ1-5, with D possibly TRBD1 on 5 matching bases. Trimming left V 5 bases short and J 7 bases short, with 12 bases between. Germline V gives CDR1 WSHSY, CDR2 SAAADI. The CDR3 has 13 amino acids. The CDR3 nucleotides read TGCGCCAGCAGTTCAGGCAGGGTCCAGCCCCAGCATTTT. Its protein is CASSSGRVQPQHF.

This clonotype appeared many times. Here the CDR3 DNA reads TGTGCCAGCAGTCGAGTAGGAGGAGGCTATAATTCACCCCTCCACTTT. Translated, it gives CASSRVGGGYNSPLHF. This rearrangement joins TRBV6-5 to TRBJ1-6; D not resolved. The V gene lost 5 bases and the J gene lost 3 bases, with 14 bases spanning the gap. The germline gives CDR1 MNHEY, CDR2 SVGAGI. This CDR3 contains 16 residues.

J is TRBJ2-5 and V is TRBV19, with D tentatively TRBD2 (5 bases). V dropped 7 bases and J dropped 5 bases, with 14 bases sitting between them. Looked up from germline, CDR1 is LNHDA and CDR2 is SQIVND (reference sequence). CDR3 length: 13 residues. Here the CDR3 DNA reads TGTGCCAGTAACCGGGATTTATGGGAGACCCAGTACTTC. Encoded protein: CASNRDLWETQYF. The full variable domain, in which reference TRBV19 and TRBJ2-5 provide the parts outside the CDR3, is DGGITQSPKYLFRKEGQNVTLSCEQNLNHDAMYWYRQDPGQGLRLIYYSQIVNDFQKGDIAEGYSVSREKKESFPLTVTSAQKNPTAFYLCASNRDLWETQYFGPGTRLLVL.

This clonotype was found a few times. The chain combines TRBV7-2 with TRBJ2-6, with a possible D match to TRBD2 (5 bases). The V and J ends lost 5 bases and 1 base respectively, with 15 bases between them. Per the germline V gene, CDR1 is SGHTA and CDR2 is FQGNSA. The CDR3 runs 17 residues. CDR3 in amino acids: CASSPRRAASGANVLTF. CDR3 bases: TGTGCCAGCAGCCCTAGGCGGGCAGCTTCTGGGGCCAACGTCCTGACTTTC.

This clonotype appeared many times. The gene calls are TRBV4-1 and TRBJ1-2; D is unresolved. Germline V lookup: CDR1 MGHRA, CDR2 YSYEKL. This CDR3 has 14 residues. Between the trimmed V and J ends, which lost 0 bases and 7 bases, there was a span of 12 bases. The CDR3 region has the DNA TGCGCCAGCAGCCAAGATCAGGCAGGACGTGGCTACACCTTC. Its protein is CASSQDQAGRGYTF.

This clonotype was seen a handful of times. The chain recombines TRBV7-9 with TRBJ2-5, with D unclear. Trimming left V 7 bases short and J 5 bases short, with 14 bases between. Germline V gene sequence: CDR1 SEHNR, CDR2 FQNEAQ (reference sequence). The CDR3 is 13 amino acids. The CDR3 DNA sequence: TGTGCCAGCATTGCCCCGCGGTGGGAGACCCAGTACTTC. Its protein is CASIAPRWETQYF.

J is TRBJ2-6 and V is TRBV5-6, with 9 bases lining up with TRBD1. V lost 0 bases to trimming and J lost 3 bases; unmatched junction nucleotides: 4. CDR1 SGHDT and CDR2 YYEEEE come from the germline V gene. The CDR3 has 17 amino acids. This CDR3 reads CASSLATGGFGANVLTF. The CDR3 nucleotides are TGTGCCAGCAGCTTGGCGACAGGGGGGTTTGGGGCCAACGTCCTGACTTTC.

This clonotype was seen at least ten times. The rearrangement uses TRBV29-1 and TRBJ2-5; the D gene could be TRBD1 or TRBD2 (5 bases each). Trimming cost V 0 bases and J 7 bases, with 6 bases left between them. Germline V gene lookup returns CDR1 SQVTM and CDR2 ANQGSEA. There are 11 residues in the CDR3. The DNA for the CDR3 is TGCAGCGTTGAAGATGGGGGGACCCAGTACTTC. This sequence encodes CSVEDGGTQYF.

The V gene is TRBV12-3 or TRBV12-4, the J gene TRBJ1-1; D not resolved. V lost 8 bases and J 7 bases, leaving 11 bases between the germline ends. There are 11 residues in the CDR3. DNA for the CDR3: TGTGCCAGCGTCGGGTTGAGTGAAGCTTTCTTT. This encodes CASVGLSEAFF.

Worth noting for this clonotype: A much more abundant neighbour one base away suggests this may be a read error. The rearrangement joins TRBV12-3 or TRBV12-4 to TRBJ2-5, with a possible D match to TRBD2 (5 bases). The length of the CDR3 is 14 residues. The CDR3 sequence: CASSLGVSLETRYF. In DNA, the CDR3 is TGTGCCAGCAGTTTGGGTGTGTCACTAGAGACCCGGTACTTC.